The clone carrying this TCR beta chain has more than one count but fewer than ten. The data were obtained in a study of human T cells and chemical hapten exposure. Each CDR3 protein is one row after TCRdb ran MiXCR on the RACE reads. The data contain fewer than 200,000 distinct CDR3 sequences, around 30% of them singletons. Time point: pre-sensitization, week 0. The treatment denotes: therapeutic diphenylcyclopropenone sensitization with weekly scalp DPC. From whole blood left unfractionated, total RNA was extracted. CDR3 length: 12 residues. Sequencing was performed on whole blood, taken in connection with sensitization to the hapten diphenylcyclopropenone (DPC). This chain uses TRBV3-2 with TRBJ2-2. TRBV3-2 is reported as a pseudogene. This clonotype originated in a woman in her twenties or thirties with alopecia areata. Some clones in this sample may be carry-over from other donors' samples. This CDR3 reads CASSQDGGELFF. The CDR3 DNA is TGTGCCAGCAGCCAAGATGGCGGGGAGCTGTTTTTT.